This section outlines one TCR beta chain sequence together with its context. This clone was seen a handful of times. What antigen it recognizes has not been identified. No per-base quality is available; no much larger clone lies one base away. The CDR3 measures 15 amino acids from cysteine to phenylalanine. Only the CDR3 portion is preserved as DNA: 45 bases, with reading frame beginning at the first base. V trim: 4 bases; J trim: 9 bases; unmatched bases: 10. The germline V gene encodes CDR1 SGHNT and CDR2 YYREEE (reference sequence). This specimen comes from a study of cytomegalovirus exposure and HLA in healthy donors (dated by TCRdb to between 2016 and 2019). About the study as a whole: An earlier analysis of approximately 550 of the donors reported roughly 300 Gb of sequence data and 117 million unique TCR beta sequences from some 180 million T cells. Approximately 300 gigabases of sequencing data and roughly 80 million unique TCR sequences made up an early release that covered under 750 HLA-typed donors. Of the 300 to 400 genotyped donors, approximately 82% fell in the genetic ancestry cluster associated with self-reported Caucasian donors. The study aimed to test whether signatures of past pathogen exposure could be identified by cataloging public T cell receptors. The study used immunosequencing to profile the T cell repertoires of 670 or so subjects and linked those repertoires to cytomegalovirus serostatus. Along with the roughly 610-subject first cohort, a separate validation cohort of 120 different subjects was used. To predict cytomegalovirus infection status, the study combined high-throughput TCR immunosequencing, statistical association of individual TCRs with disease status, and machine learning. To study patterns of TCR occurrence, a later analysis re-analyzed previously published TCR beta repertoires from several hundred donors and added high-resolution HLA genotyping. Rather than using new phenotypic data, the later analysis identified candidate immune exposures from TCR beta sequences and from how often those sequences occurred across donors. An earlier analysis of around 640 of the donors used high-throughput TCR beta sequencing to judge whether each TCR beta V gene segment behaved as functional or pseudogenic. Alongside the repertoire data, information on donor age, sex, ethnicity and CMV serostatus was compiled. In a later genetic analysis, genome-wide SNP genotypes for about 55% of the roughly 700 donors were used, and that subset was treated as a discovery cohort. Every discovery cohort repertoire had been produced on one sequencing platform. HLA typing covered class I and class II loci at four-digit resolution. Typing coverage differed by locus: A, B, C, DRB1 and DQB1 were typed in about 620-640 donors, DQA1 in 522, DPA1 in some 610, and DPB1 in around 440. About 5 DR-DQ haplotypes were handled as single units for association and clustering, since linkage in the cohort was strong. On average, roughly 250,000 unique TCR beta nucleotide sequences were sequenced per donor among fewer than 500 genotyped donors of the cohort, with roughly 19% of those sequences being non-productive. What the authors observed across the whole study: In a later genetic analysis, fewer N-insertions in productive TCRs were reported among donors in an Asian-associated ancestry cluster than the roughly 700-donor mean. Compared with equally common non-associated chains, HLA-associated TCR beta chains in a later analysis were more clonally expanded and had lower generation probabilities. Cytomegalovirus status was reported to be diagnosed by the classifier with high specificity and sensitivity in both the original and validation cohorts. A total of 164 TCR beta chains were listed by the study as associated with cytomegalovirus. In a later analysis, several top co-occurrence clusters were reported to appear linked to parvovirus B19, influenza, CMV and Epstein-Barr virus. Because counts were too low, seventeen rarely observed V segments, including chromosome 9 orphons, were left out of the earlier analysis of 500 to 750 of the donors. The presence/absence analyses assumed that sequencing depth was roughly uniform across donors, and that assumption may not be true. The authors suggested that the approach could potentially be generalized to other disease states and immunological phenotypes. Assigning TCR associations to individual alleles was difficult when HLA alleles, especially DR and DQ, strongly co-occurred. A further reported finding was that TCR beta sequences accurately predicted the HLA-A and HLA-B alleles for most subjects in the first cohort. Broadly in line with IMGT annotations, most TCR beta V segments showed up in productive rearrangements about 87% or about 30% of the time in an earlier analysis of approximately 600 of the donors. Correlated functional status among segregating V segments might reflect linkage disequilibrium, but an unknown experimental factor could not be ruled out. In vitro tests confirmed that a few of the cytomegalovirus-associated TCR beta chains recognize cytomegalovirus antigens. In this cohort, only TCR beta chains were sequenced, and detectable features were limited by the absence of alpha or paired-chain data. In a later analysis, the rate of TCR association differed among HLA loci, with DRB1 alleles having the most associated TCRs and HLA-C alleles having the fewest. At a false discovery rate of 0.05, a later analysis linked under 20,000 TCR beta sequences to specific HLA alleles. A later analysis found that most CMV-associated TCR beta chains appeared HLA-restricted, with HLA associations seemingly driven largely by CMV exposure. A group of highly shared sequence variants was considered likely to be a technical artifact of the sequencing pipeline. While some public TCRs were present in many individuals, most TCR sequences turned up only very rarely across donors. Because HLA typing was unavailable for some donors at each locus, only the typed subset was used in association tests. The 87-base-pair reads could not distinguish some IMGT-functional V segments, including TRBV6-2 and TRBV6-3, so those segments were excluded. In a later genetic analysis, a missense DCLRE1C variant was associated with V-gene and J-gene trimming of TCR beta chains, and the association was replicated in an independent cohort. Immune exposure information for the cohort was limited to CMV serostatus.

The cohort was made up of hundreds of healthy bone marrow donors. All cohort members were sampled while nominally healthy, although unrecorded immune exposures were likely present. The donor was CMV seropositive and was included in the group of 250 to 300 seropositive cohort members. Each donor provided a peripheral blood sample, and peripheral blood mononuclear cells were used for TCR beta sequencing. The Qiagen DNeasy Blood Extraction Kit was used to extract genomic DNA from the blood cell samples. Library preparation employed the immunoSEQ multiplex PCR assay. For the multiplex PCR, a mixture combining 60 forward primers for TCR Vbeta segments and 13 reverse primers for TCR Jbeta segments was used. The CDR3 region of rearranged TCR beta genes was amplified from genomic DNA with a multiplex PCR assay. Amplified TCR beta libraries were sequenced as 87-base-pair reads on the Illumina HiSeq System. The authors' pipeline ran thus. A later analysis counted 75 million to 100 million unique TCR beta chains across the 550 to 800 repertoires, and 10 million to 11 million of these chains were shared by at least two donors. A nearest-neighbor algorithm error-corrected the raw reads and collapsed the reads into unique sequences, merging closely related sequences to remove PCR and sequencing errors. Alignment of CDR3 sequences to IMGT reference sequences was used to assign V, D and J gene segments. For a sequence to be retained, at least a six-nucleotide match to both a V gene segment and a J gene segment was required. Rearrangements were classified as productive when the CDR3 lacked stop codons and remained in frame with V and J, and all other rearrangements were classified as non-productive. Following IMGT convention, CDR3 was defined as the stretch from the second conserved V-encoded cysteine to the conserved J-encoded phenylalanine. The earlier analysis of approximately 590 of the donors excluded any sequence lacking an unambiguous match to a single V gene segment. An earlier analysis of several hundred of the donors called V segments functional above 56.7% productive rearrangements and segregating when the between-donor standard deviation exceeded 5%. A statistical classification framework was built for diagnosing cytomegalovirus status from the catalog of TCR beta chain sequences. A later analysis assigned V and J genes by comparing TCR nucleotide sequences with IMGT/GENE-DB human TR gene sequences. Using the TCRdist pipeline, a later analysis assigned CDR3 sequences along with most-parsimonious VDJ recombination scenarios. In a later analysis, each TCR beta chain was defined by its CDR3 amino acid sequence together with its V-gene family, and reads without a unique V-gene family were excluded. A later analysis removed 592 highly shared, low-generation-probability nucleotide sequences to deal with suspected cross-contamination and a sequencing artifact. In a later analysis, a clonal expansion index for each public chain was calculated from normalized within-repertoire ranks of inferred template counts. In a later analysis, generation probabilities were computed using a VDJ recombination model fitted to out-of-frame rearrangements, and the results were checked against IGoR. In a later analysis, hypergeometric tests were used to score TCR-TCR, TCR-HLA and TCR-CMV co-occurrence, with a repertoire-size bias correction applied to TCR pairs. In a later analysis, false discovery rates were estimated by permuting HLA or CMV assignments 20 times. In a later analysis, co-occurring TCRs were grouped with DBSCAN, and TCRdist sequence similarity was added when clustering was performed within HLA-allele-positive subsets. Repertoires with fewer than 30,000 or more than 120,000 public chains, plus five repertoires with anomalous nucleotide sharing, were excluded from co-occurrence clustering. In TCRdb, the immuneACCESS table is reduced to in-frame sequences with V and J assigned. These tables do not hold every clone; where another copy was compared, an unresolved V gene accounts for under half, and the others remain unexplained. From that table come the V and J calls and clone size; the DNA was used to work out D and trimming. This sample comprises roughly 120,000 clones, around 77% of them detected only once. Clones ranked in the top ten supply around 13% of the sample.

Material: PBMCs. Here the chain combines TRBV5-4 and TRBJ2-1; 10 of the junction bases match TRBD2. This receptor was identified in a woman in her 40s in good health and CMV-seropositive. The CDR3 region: CASSPRLAGATEQFF. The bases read TGTGCCAGCAGCCCGCGGCTAGCGGGAGCCACTGAGCAGTTCTTC.